Each of the 13 T cell receptor beta chains below was sequenced from the same sample in a study of shared clonotypes between healthy human individuals. The table came from immunoSEQ multiplex PCR; TCRdb's copy has only in-frame clones and leaves some out. The sample has 400,000 to 600,000 clones, 95% to 97% seen once. Sequenced: naive CD4+ T cells sorted from blood. Subset: CD45RA+ positively selected. The receptors come from a woman in her 30s in good health.

The V gene is TRBV19, the J gene TRBJ1-5, with D possibly matching TRBD1 (6 bases). The CDR3 is 16 residues long. V lost 7 bases and J lost 2, with 18 bases in between. Looked up from germline, CDR1 is LNHDA and CDR2 is SQIVND (reference sequence). The CDR3 nucleotides read TGTGCCAGTACGAGTTATACAGGGTATGGCAATCAGCCCCAGCATTTT. It codes for CASTSYTGYGNQPQHF.

The J gene is TRBJ1-3, the V gene TRBV29-1; the D gene is possibly TRBD1 (6 bases). Germline V gene lookup returns CDR1 SQVTM and CDR2 ANQGSEA. Trimming removed 4 bases at V and 3 bases at J, with 10 bases between. The CDR3 loop spans 13 amino acids. CDR3 nucleotides: TGCAGCGTTGGGGGGGCTGATGGAAACACCATATATTTT. This translates into CSVGGADGNTIYF.

This clone is a singleton in its sample. The chain links TRBV5-1 to TRBJ2-1, with 7 bases fitting TRBD1. The germline V gene encodes CDR1 SGHRS and CDR2 YFSETQ. This CDR3 region has 13 residues. With V trimmed by 2 bases and J by 10 bases, 6 bases remained unmatched. Here the CDR3 reads CASSLLQGLEQFF. CDR3 DNA sequence: TGCGCCAGCAGCTTATTACAGGGGCTCGAGCAGTTCTTC.

This clone was counted a single time. The chain is built from TRBV28 and TRBJ2-1; 9 bases are a match to TRBD2. The CDR3 runs 18 residues. The V segment lost 1 base and the J segment 4 bases; nucleotides outside the gene matches: 11. Germline CDR1 and CDR2: MDHEN and SYDVKM. CDR3 sequence: CASSLLDGAGGGYNEQFF. The CDR3 DNA is TGTGCCAGCAGTTTATTGGATGGGGCGGGAGGGGGATACAATGAGCAGTTCTTC.

The chain uses TRBV7-6 and TRBJ2-7; 11 bases match TRBD2. The CDR3 sequence is 16 residues long. Per the germline V gene, CDR1 is SGHVS and CDR2 is FNYEAQ. Trimming at V came to 5 bases and at J to 5 bases, leaving 11 bases not matched to a gene. CDR3 amino acids: CASSGLAGGPTNEQYF. Written as DNA, the CDR3 is TGTGCCAGCAGCGGATTAGCGGGAGGGCCTACTAACGAGCAGTACTTC.

The J gene is TRBJ2-2, the V gene TRBV18; 9 bases align to TRBD1. Trimming removed 0 bases from V and 5 bases from J; junction bases left unmatched: 1. Germline CDR1 KGHSH, CDR2 LQKENI. This CDR3 has 15 amino acids. The CDR3 sequence is CASSPPDRGTGELFF. The CDR3 DNA is TGTGCCAGCTCACCACCGGACAGGGGAACCGGGGAGCTGTTTTTT.

The J gene is TRBJ2-7, the V gene TRBV15; D gene unclear. CDR3 length: 17 residues. Trimming left V 1 base short and J 4 bases short, with 20 bases between. Germline CDR1 reads LNHNV; CDR2 reads YYDKDF (reference sequence). The CDR3 loop is CATSRALSRSQDYEQYF. In DNA, the CDR3 is TGTGCCACCAGCAGAGCGTTAAGCCGTAGTCAAGATTACGAGCAGTACTTC. Full variable domain (outside the CDR3, taken from reference TRBV15 and TRBJ2-7): DAMVIQNPRYQVTQFGKPVTLSCSQTLNHNVMYWYQQKSSQAPKLLFHYYDKDFNNEADTPDNFQSRRPNTSFCFLDIRSPGLGDTAMYLCATSRALSRSQDYEQYFGPGTRLTVT.

This CDR3 reads CASTGREFTGELFF. CDR3 bases: TGTGCCAGCACAGGGCGGGAGTTCACCGGGGAGCTGTTTTTT. V and J are TRBV2 and TRBJ2-2; 7 positions match TRBD2. Trimming removed 7 bases from V and 4 bases from J; junction bases left unmatched: 6. CDR1 is SNHLY, CDR2 FYNNEI, per germline. The CDR3 spans 14 residues.

The J gene is TRBJ2-7, the V gene TRBV6-5, with a tentative D call TRBD2 (7 bases). Trimming removed 1 base from V and 6 bases from J, with 16 bases in between. Per the germline V gene, CDR1 is MNHEY and CDR2 is SVGAGI. The CDR3 extends over 15 amino acids. CDR3 residues: CASSYWAGEGVEQYF. CDR3 nucleotides: TGTGCCAGCAGTTACTGGGCAGGGGAGGGGGTCGAGCAGTACTTC.

This clone was seen a handful of times. This chain connects TRBV2 to TRBJ1-5; D is possibly TRBD1 (5 bases). The CDR3 totals 13 residues. Between the trimmed V and J ends, which lost 3 bases and 4 bases, there was a span of 7 bases. Germline lookup yields CDR1 SNHLY and CDR2 FYNNEI. The CDR3 bases are TGTGCCAGCAGTGACTGGGGGAATCAGCCCCAGCATTTT. It encodes CASSDWGNQPQHF.

CDR3 sequence (DNA): TGTGCCAGTAGTTGGTCGGGCGAGCAGTACTTC. Translating it yields CASSWSGEQYF. This chain connects TRBV19 to TRBJ2-7; D is unresolved. Trimming cost V 5 bases and J 6 bases, with 8 bases left between them. Germline CDR1 reads LNHDA; CDR2 reads SQIVND (reference sequence). This CDR3 comprises 11 residues.

This clone has just one count. This chain uses TRBV4-1 with TRBJ2-1; possibly TRBD1 for D (5 bases). The CDR3 contains 14 residues. Germline loops: CDR1 MGHRA, CDR2 YSYEKL. V was shortened by 4 bases and J by 12 bases, with 19 bases between the two germline ends. This CDR3 is CASSRETRQSGQFF. CDR3 coding DNA: TGCGCCAGCAGCCGGGAAACAAGACAGTCAGGGCAGTTCTTC.

The rearrangement uses TRBV28 and TRBJ2-3; a possible D gene is TRBD2 (5 bases). Germline V lookup: CDR1 MDHEN, CDR2 SYDVKM. Between the trimmed V and J ends, which lost 7 bases and 1 base, there was a span of 15 bases. This CDR3 has 15 amino acids. CDR3 DNA: TGTGCCAGCACCGTTGGTGGAGGCGGCACAGATACGCAGTATTTT. This sequence encodes CASTVGGGGTDTQYF.